This TCR beta chain was documented in a study of early T cells in non-severe SARS-CoV-2 infection. The CDR3 consists of 14 residues. From germline, CDR1 is LNHNV and CDR2 YYDKDF (reference sequence). The V and J ends lost 8 bases and 7 bases, in that order; junction bases with no gene match: 9. Using its own MiXCR run on the 5' RACE reads, TCRdb lists one record per CDR3 protein. The table has roughly 70,000 distinct CDR3 sequences, under 15% seen once. This clonotype was detected only a few times. The clonotype comes from an adult who was a healthcare worker with PCR-confirmed SARS-CoV-2 infection or an uninfected control (not recorded which). This sequence joins TRBV15 and TRBJ2-7; 12 bases fit TRBD2. Source material: whole blood. The CDR3 loop is CATSGTSGFGEQYF. The DNA of the CDR3 is TGTGCCACCTCCGGGACTAGCGGGTTTGGGGAGCAGTACTTC.